The 30 T cell receptor beta chains below all came from one sample that was sequenced in a study of somatic mutations in cytotoxic T cells in rheumatoid arthritis. This table comes from immunoSEQ multiplex PCR, and its TCRdb copy is limited to in-frame clones, with some not included. The repertoire consists of 15,000 to 20,000 clones, with 75% to 85% occurring once and the leading ten covering about 22%. The sample comprised CD8+ T cells sorted from blood. The source is an adult with rheumatoid arthritis.

This clone ranks as medium-sized. This chain uses TRBV10-3 with TRBJ2-3, with 9 bases lining up with TRBD1. This CDR3 has 15 amino acids. Germline CDR1 and CDR2: ENHRY and SYGVKD. Trimming removed 4 bases from V and 1 base from J; junction bases left unmatched: 3. CDR3 protein: CAISGWTGGTDTQYF. CDR3 coding DNA: TGTGCCATCAGTGGATGGACAGGGGGCACAGATACGCAGTATTTT.

The chain joins TRBV19 to TRBJ1-5; no reliable D call. The CDR3 is made up of 16 amino acids. Looked up from germline, CDR1 is LNHDA and CDR2 is SQIVND (reference sequence). V shed 1 base and J shed 7 bases, with 17 bases lying between them. The CDR3 reads CASSIVENISEQPQHF. The CDR3 region has the DNA TGTGCCAGTAGTATAGTTGAAAATATCTCAGAGCAGCCCCAGCATTTT.

The chain joins TRBV7-2 to TRBJ2-4; TRBD2 agrees at 7 bases. This CDR3 has 19 amino acids. With V trimmed by 2 bases and J by 2 bases, 15 bases remained unmatched. Germline CDR1 reads SGHTA; CDR2 reads FQGNSA. CDR3 coding DNA: TGTGCCAGCAGCTTACCGGGCGGGGGAGTCCTCGGGACCAAAAACATTCAGTACTTC. Translated: CASSLPGGGVLGTKNIQYF. The full variable domain, completed using reference TRBV7-2 and TRBJ2-4, is GAGVSQSPSNKVTEKGKDVELRCDPISGHTALYWYRQSLGQGLEFLIYFQGNSAPDKSGLPSDRFSAERTGGSVSTLTIQRTQQEDSAVYLCASSLPGGGVLGTKNIQYFGAGTRLSVL.

The rearrangement links TRBV19 to TRBJ1-4; a weak D match, TRBD1 (5 bases). The germline V gene has CDR1 LNHDA and CDR2 SQIVND (reference sequence). The CDR3 length is 17 residues. Trimming removed 6 bases from V and 0 bases from J, with 17 bases in between. The CDR3 nucleotides are TGTGCCAGTAGGGGACTTCTAGAGGCTGCAACTAATGAAAAACTGTTTTTT. This encodes CASRGLLEAATNEKLFF.

The chain combines TRBV20-1 with TRBJ1-6, with a possible D match to TRBD1 (5 bases). V was pared by 7 bases and J by 9 bases, with 7 bases between. The CDR3 contains 10 residues. CDR1 DFQATT and CDR2 SNEGSKA come from the germline V gene (reference sequence). The DNA for the CDR3 is TGCAGTGGTGGGGGTTCACCCCTCCACTTT. This translates into CSGGGSPLHF.

The genes are TRBV6-5 and TRBJ2-5; a possible D gene is TRBD2 (5 bases). Germline loops: CDR1 MNHEY, CDR2 SVGAGI. The CDR3 contains 12 residues. Between the trimmed V and J ends, which lost 5 bases and 8 bases, there was a span of 12 bases. Here the CDR3 reads CASSPDAGTQYF. The CDR3 region has the DNA TGTGCCAGCAGTCCCGACGCGGGTACCCAGTACTTC.

The V call is TRBV4-1, the J call TRBJ2-3; weak D call: TRBD2 (6 bases). V was shortened by 1 base and J by 6 bases, with 8 bases between the two germline ends. Germline V gene sequence: CDR1 MGHRA, CDR2 YSYEKL. The CDR3 has 13 amino acids. The CDR3 is CASSQVGGDTQYF. CDR3 sequence (DNA): TGCGCCAGCAGCCAAGTTGGGGGGGATACGCAGTATTTT.

By sample fraction, this clone is medium-sized. The sample has other DNA sequences that encode this CDR3 too. The chain's CDR3 is CSVPSDRREAFF. In DNA, the CDR3 is TGCAGCGTTCCTTCCGATAGGCGTGAAGCTTTCTTT. The V and J genes are TRBV29-1 and TRBJ1-1, with D unresolved. There are 12 residues in the CDR3. From germline, CDR1 is SQVTM and CDR2 ANQGSEA. With 5 bases removed from V and 7 bases from J, the gap between germline ends came to 14 bases.

The chain recombines TRBV25-1 with TRBJ2-2; D might be TRBD2 (6 bases). The V gene's germline CDR1 is MGHDK and CDR2 SYGVNS. With 4 bases removed from V and 4 bases from J, the gap between germline ends came to 10 bases. The CDR3 runs to 14 residues. This CDR3 is CASSGRDSTGELFF. CDR3 coding DNA: TGTGCCAGCAGTGGGAGGGATTCCACCGGGGAGCTGTTTTTT.

The sample holds one count of this clone. The chain joins TRBV7-9 to TRBJ2-7; a possible D gene is TRBD2 (5 bases). In germline, CDR1 is SEHNR, CDR2 FQNEAQ (reference sequence). The CDR3 spans 11 residues. The V end was cut by 7 bases, the J end by 4 bases, with 8 bases between. The CDR3 sequence: CASTGSYEQYF. Here the CDR3 DNA reads TGTGCCAGCACGGGGTCGTACGAGCAGTACTTC.

Only a few counts were recorded for this clone. The V call is TRBV10-3, the J call TRBJ2-1, with TRBD2 matching over 13 bases. The CDR3 runs to 17 residues. Trimming took 10 bases from V and 3 from J; bases not matched to a gene: 12. The germline CDR1 and CDR2 sequences are ENHRY and SYGVKD. For the CDR3, the DNA is TGTGCCACCCAGCAAACTAGCGGGAGGGTTGTCTACAATGAGCAGTTCTTC. Translating it yields CATQQTSGRVVYNEQFF.

V gene TRBV5-1 combines with J gene TRBJ2-7; D remains unclear. Per the germline V gene, CDR1 is SGHRS and CDR2 is YFSETQ. The length of the CDR3 is 12 residues. Trimming stripped 6 bases from V and 0 bases from J, with 7 bases between. The CDR3: CASTGPSYEQYF. In DNA form, the CDR3 reads TGCGCCAGCACTGGGCCCTCCTACGAGCAGTACTTC.

The chain joins TRBV4-1 to TRBJ2-1; weak D call: TRBD2 (6 bases). The germline gives CDR1 MGHRA, CDR2 YSYEKL. The V end lost 0 bases, the J end lost 3 bases, and 12 bases lay between the germline ends. The CDR3 runs 16 residues. The chain's CDR3 is CASSQDWPDYYNEQFF. CDR3 coding DNA: TGCGCCAGCAGCCAAGATTGGCCGGACTACTACAATGAGCAGTTCTTC.

This clone appeared a few times. This chain links TRBV28 with TRBJ2-7, with 7 bases matching TRBD1. With 5 bases clipped from V and 6 bases from J, the junction kept 1 base outside the gene matches. Germline V gives CDR1 MDHEN, CDR2 SYDVKM. CDR3 length: 11 amino acids. CDR3 nucleotide sequence: TGTGCCAGCAGTACAGGGGCCGAGCAGTACTTC. It codes for CASSTGAEQYF.

The chain employs TRBV6-5 and TRBJ1-1, with 8 bases that match TRBD1. The CDR3 sequence is 15 residues long. Per germline, CDR1 MNHEY and CDR2 SVGAGI. Trimming took 5 bases from V and 5 from J; bases not matched to a gene: 10. CDR3 sequence: CASSGQGFGRTEAFF. The CDR3 coding sequence is TGTGCCAGCAGTGGACAGGGCTTCGGGCGGACTGAAGCTTTCTTT.

The CDR3 DNA is TGTGCCAGCAGCGTAGAGGGGATAAGGGGATGGGGCACAGATACGCAGTATTTT. Translating it yields CASSVEGIRGWGTDTQYF. The J gene is TRBJ2-3, the V gene TRBV9, with D perhaps TRBD1 (5 bases). The CDR3 consists of 18 residues. V gave up 0 bases and J gave up 1 base, with 18 bases separating them. Germline V gene lookup returns CDR1 SGDLS and CDR2 YYNGEE.

This chain connects TRBV5-1 to TRBJ1-4; 8 nucleotides agree with TRBD1. Germline loops: CDR1 SGHRS, CDR2 YFSETQ. The V and J ends lost 0 bases and 8 bases, in that order; junction bases with no gene match: 9. The CDR3 extends over 16 amino acids. The chain's CDR3 is CASSLAAGGVGEKLFF. DNA for the CDR3: TGCGCCAGCAGCTTGGCGGCAGGGGGCGTTGGCGAAAAACTGTTTTTT.

The chain employs TRBV27 and TRBJ2-2, with TRBD1 identical over 7 bases. The CDR3 has 16 residues. The germline V gene encodes CDR1 MNHEY and CDR2 SMNVEV (reference sequence). J was trimmed by 0 bases and V by 4 bases; bases with no gene match: 5. The DNA of the CDR3 is TGTGCCAGCAGTTCGATCGACAGGGCGAACACCGGGGAGCTGTTTTTT. It yields the protein CASSSIDRANTGELFF.

CDR3 sequence: CASSRTGYNEQFF. CDR3 DNA: TGTGCCAGCAGCCGGACAGGGTACAATGAGCAGTTCTTC. V usage is TRBV7-9 and J usage is TRBJ2-1, with 8 bases identical to TRBD1. Germline V lookup: CDR1 SEHNR, CDR2 FQNEAQ (reference sequence). The CDR3 is made up of 13 amino acids. V shed 5 bases and J 4 bases; nucleotides not matched to a gene: 1.

The chain couples TRBV9 to TRBJ2-3; 8 positions agree with TRBD2. Germline values: CDR1 SGDLS, CDR2 YYNGEE. V gave up 0 bases and J gave up 6 bases; unmatched junction bases: 9. The CDR3 spans 16 residues. CDR3: CASSVGGLALGDTQYF. The CDR3, as DNA: TGTGCCAGCAGCGTAGGTGGACTAGCTTTAGGGGATACGCAGTATTTT.

This clone has a single count. The rearrangement uses TRBV7-2 and TRBJ2-3; D is possibly TRBD1 (6 bases). Trimming removed 4 bases from V and 8 bases from J, with 16 bases in between. The germline V gene has CDR1 SGHTA and CDR2 FQGNSA. The length of the CDR3 is 14 residues. The CDR3 reads CASSSPDSRGTQYF. CDR3 nucleotide sequence: TGTGCCAGCAGCTCCCCGGACAGTAGAGGTACGCAGTATTTT. The full variable domain, in which reference TRBV7-2 and TRBJ2-3 provide the parts outside the CDR3, is GAGVSQSPSNKVTEKGKDVELRCDPISGHTALYWYRQSLGQGLEFLIYFQGNSAPDKSGLPSDRFSAERTGGSVSTLTIQRTQQEDSAVYLCASSSPDSRGTQYFGPGTRLTVL.

This clone has a single count. J is TRBJ2-1 and V is TRBV18; either TRBD1 or TRBD2 may supply D (5 bases each). The CDR3 is made up of 12 amino acids. Germline CDR1 KGHSH, CDR2 LQKENI. V lost 3 bases, J lost 9 bases, and 9 bases lay in between. The CDR3 sequence: CASSPPGTEQFF. The CDR3 DNA is TGTGCCAGCTCACCCCCCGGGACTGAGCAGTTCTTC.

This chain connects TRBV5-4 to TRBJ2-2; tentative D call: TRBD1 (6 bases). V was pared by 1 base and J by 8 bases, with 9 bases between. Germline V gene lookup returns CDR1 SGHNT and CDR2 YYREEE (reference sequence). The CDR3 spans 13 residues. CDR3 in amino acids: CASSLWGTGELFF. CDR3 coding DNA: TGTGCCAGCAGCTTGTGGGGGACAGGGGAGCTGTTTTTT.

For the CDR3, the DNA is TGTGCCAGCAGCGACTACGGGGAAACGTACGAGCAGTACTTC. Amino acid sequence: CASSDYGETYEQYF. The chain is built from TRBV5-8 and TRBJ2-7; tentative D call: TRBD2 (5 bases). The germline gives CDR1 SGHTS, CDR2 YDEGEE. The CDR3 totals 14 residues. Trimming removed 4 bases at V and 4 bases at J, with 15 bases between.

The chain carries TRBV5-1 and TRBJ2-2, with 10 bases that match TRBD2. The V gene's germline CDR1 is SGHRS and CDR2 YFSETQ. This CDR3 contains 18 residues. With V trimmed by 0 bases and J by 4 bases, 9 bases remained unmatched. CDR3 in DNA: TGCGCCAGCAGCTTGGAATTAGCGGGACTAGCGCTCACCGGGGAGCTGTTTTTT. The encoded protein is CASSLELAGLALTGELFF. The variable domain in full, with the rest retrieved from reference TRBV5-1 and TRBJ2-2, is KAGVTQTPRYLIKTRGQQVTLSCSPISGHRSVSWYQQTPGQGLQFLFEYFSETQRNKGNFPGRFSGRQFSNSRSEMNVSTLELGDSALYLCASSLELAGLALTGELFFGEGSRLTVL.

The genes are TRBV28 and TRBJ2-1, with 7 bases fitting TRBD1. The CDR3 loop spans 15 amino acids. Looked up from germline, CDR1 is MDHEN and CDR2 is SYDVKM. The trim removed 3 bases at V and 1 base at J, leaving 3 bases unmatched. The CDR3 loop reads CASSFRGRSYNEQFF. The CDR3 DNA is TGTGCCAGCAGTTTCAGGGGGAGATCCTACAATGAGCAGTTCTTC.

The chain has TRBV9 and TRBJ2-5, with 14 bases lining up with TRBD2. Trimming took 4 bases from V and 8 from J; bases not matched to a gene: 4. Germline V gives CDR1 SGDLS, CDR2 YYNGEE. The CDR3 sequence is 14 residues long. CDR3 sequence reads: CASSPGTSGSTQYF. In DNA, the CDR3 is TGTGCCAGCAGCCCGGGGACTAGCGGGAGTACCCAGTACTTC. The whole variable domain, remainder taken from reference TRBV9 and TRBJ2-5, is DSGVTQTPKHLITATGQRVTLRCSPRSGDLSVYWYQQSLDQGLQFLIQYYNGEERAKGNILERFSAQQFPDLHSELNLSSLELGDSALYFCASSPGTSGSTQYFGPGTRLLVL.

This clone showed up just once. This chain links TRBV14 with TRBJ2-5, with D possibly being TRBD1 or TRBD2 (5 bases each). Germline lookup yields CDR1 SGHDN and CDR2 FVKESK. V was shortened by 4 bases and J by 1 base, with 13 bases between the two germline ends. This CDR3 contains 15 residues. The CDR3 sequence is CASSPRRGAQETQYF. The CDR3 nucleotides are TGTGCCAGCAGCCCCCGAAGAGGGGCCCAAGAGACCCAGTACTTC.

The V call is TRBV6-1, the J call TRBJ2-3, with D tentatively TRBD2 (5 bases). The germline CDR1 and CDR2 sequences are MNHNS and SASEGT. The V end was cut by 1 base, the J end by 4 bases, with 21 bases between. CDR3 size: 18 residues. The CDR3 reads CASSEVDRSGELADTQYF. The CDR3 region has the DNA TGTGCCAGCAGTGAAGTCGATAGGAGTGGGGAGTTAGCAGATACGCAGTATTTT.

This clone was picked up one time. The CDR3, as DNA: TGTGCCAGCAGTCTAACAGGGATCCCTAGCTCTGGGGCCAACGTCCTGACTTTC. Translated: CASSLTGIPSSGANVLTF. The chain combines TRBV25-1 with TRBJ2-6, with a tentative D call TRBD1 (6 bases). The germline V and J ends were trimmed by 5 bases and 0 bases, with 17 bases remaining between them. The CDR3 has 18 amino acids. CDR1 and CDR2 from the germline V gene are MGHDK and SYGVNS.